Sequencing of this TCR beta chain was carried out in a study of blood T cell repertoires in COVID-19 (TCRdb year 2020). Turning to the overall study: Collaborator samples came from the United States, Italy and Spain and covered acute and convalescent phases of COVID-19. The material from the prospective study consisted of cDNA or gDNA derived from T cells, B-cell-depleted T cells, or PBMCs. The samples were drawn from two sources: the first 160 participants of the ongoing ImmuneRACE study, and 1,000 to 1,500 subjects contributed by 6 global collaborators. Subjects who had been exposed to COVID-19, were actively infected with it, or had recovered from it provided the deeply sampled blood TCRbeta repertoires that made up the dataset. The repertoires were released in a freely available public database meant as a resource for research on the immune response to SARS-CoV-2. Where available, HLA class I and class II types were obtained from metadata supplied by the sample provider rather than from assay-based typing. Sample metadata almost always included a de-identified subject ID, COVID-19 status, age in years and sex. General conclusions and limits of the study: The quantity of clinical and demographic metadata differed by source and by participant and was supplied without curation.

The table lists this clone with a few counts. There is no known antigen for this receptor. The record has no base qualities; no much larger clone is one base away. Participants in the prospective study were aged about 18 to 100 years, lived in 24 United States geographic areas, and enrolled through a virtual design. In the prospective study, participants were assigned to cohorts based on the clinical history participants reported in a screening survey and a study questionnaire. Mobile phlebotomists in the prospective study collected whole blood, serum and a nasopharyngeal or oropharyngeal swab from every participant. Additional blood draws and questionnaires over an approximately two-month period could optionally be provided by prospective study participants. Before DNA extraction, prospective study blood samples were shipped either frozen or at room temperature. The trim is 7 bases for V and 5 bases for J, with a gap of 17 bases between the germline ends. Its CDR3 holds 13 amino acids, cysteine through phenylalanine. Only the CDR3 part of the read is kept: 39 bases, read in frame from the first base. For CDR1 and CDR2, the germline V gene lists SQVTM and ANQGSEA.

TCRbeta CDR3 regions were amplified from genomic DNA using the immunoSEQ Assay, a bias-controlled multiplex PCR. The source study handled its data this way. The number of nucleated cells in each sample was estimated by amplification of reference gene primers within the assay. To quantify the absolute abundance of each unique TCRbeta CDR3 rearrangement, sequence reads were collapsed and filtered. For each sample, productive Simpson clonality was calculated by taking the square root of Simpson's diversity index across productive rearrangements. TCRdb took this table from immuneACCESS and kept in-frame rearrangements with V and J called. Such tables lack part of the clones; where checked against another copy, unresolved V genes explain under half of the gap, and the rest is unexplained. Clone size and the V and J calls come from that table; the DNA yielded D and trimming. The sample table contains 180,000 or so clones; only one count was recorded for about 90% of them. 0.95% to 1.5% of the sample comes from the top ten.

Sequencing was performed on PBMCs or T cells enriched from blood (not recorded which). The source is a human donor with acute COVID-19. The donor label of this sample is uncertain. The rearranged segments are TRBV29-1 and TRBJ1-1, with a tentative D gene TRBD1 over 5 matching bases. The CDR3 protein is CSAQQVAGTEAFF. Here is the DNA: TGCAGCGCCCAACAGGTGGCAGGGACTGAAGCTTTCTTT.